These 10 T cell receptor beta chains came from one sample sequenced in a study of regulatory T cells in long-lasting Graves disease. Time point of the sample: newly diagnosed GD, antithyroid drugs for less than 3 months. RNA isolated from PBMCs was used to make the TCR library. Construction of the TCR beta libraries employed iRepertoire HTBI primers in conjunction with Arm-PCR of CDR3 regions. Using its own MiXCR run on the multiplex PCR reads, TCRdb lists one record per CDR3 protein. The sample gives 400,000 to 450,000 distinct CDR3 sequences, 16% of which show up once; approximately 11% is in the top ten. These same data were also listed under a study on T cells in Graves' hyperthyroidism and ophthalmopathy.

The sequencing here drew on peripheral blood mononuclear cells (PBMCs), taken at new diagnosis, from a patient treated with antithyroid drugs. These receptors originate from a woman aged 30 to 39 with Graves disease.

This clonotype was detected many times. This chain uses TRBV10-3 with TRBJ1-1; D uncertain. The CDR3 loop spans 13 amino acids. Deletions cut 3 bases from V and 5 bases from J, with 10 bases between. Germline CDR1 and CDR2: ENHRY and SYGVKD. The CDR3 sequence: CAISDEVRTEAFF. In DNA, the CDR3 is TGTGCCATCAGTGACGAGGTGAGAACTGAAGCTTTCTTT.

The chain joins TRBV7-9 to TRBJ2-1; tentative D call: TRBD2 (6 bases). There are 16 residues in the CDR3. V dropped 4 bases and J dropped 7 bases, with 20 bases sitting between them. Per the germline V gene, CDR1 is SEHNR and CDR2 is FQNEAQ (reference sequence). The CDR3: CASSYPELAGKNEQFF. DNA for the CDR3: TGTGCCAGCAGCTACCCTGAGTTGGCGGGGAAGAATGAGCAGTTCTTC.

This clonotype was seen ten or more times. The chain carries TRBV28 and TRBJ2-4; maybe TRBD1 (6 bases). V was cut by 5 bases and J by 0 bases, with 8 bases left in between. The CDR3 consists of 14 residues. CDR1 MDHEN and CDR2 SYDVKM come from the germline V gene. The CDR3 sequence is CASSGRGAKNIQYF. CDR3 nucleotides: TGTGCCAGCAGTGGCAGGGGAGCCAAAAACATTCAGTACTTC.

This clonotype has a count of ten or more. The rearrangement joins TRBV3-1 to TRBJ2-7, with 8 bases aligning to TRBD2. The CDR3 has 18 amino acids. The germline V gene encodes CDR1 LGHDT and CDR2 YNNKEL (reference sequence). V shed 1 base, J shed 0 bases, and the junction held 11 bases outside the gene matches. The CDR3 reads CASSQGSGGRLSSYEQYF. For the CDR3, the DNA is TGTGCCAGCAGCCAAGGGAGCGGGGGCCGCCTTAGCTCCTACGAGCAGTACTTC.

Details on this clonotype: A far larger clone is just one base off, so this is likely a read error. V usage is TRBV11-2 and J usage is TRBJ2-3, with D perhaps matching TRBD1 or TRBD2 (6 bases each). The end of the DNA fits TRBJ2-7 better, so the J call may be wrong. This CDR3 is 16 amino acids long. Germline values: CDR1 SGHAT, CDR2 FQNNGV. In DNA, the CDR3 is TGTGCCAGCAGCCCCCGACGGAGGGGGGTGGGGTACGAGCAGTACTTC. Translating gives CASSPRRRGVGYEQYF.

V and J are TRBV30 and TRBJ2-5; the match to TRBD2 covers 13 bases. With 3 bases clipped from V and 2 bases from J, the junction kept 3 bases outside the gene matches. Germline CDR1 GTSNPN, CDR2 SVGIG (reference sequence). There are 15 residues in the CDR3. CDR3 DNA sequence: TGTGCCTGGAGGGGACTAGCGGGACCACAAGAGACCCAGTACTTC. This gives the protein CAWRGLAGPQETQYF.

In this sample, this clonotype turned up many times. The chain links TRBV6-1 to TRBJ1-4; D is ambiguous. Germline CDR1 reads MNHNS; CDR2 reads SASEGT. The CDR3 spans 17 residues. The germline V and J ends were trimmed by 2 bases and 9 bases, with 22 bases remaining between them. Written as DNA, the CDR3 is TGTGCCAGCAGTGAAAGATCGTCATCCGGTTTCAAAAAAAAACTGTTTTTT. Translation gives CASSERSSSGFKKKLFF.

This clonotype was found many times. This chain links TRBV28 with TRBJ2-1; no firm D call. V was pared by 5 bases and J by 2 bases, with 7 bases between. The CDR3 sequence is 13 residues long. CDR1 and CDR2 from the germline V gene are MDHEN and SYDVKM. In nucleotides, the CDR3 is TGTGCCAGCAGTCTCGCTGCCTACAATGAGCAGTTCTTC. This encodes CASSLAAYNEQFF.

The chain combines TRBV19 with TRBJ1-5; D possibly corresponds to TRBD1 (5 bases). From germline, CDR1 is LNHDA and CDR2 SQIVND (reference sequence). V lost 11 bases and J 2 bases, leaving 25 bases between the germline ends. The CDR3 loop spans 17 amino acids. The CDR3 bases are TGTGCCCTCCGCTACCGGGGGGGGAAGATACGCAATCAGCCCCAGCATTTT. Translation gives CALRYRGGKIRNQPQHF. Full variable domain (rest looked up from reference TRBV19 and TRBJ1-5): DGGITQSPKYLFRKEGQNVTLSCEQNLNHDAMYWYRQDPGQGLRLIYYSQIVNDFQKGDIAEGYSVSREKKESFPLTVTSAQKNPTAFYLCALRYRGGKIRNQPQHFGDGTRLSIL.

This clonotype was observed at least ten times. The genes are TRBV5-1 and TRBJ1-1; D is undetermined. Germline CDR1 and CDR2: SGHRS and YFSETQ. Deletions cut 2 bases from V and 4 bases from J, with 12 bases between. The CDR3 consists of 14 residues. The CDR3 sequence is CASSFSDGRTEAFF. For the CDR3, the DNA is TGCGCCAGCAGCTTCAGCGACGGACGCACTGAAGCTTTCTTT.